These 10 T cell receptor beta chains were sequenced from one sample in a study of T cells in tumors after PD-1 blockade. Repertoires were generated with immunoSEQ multiplex PCR, while TCRdb's copy carries only in-frame clones and drops some. The sample includes 60,000 to 75,000 clones, around 67% of them seen just once. This specimen was PBMCs, taken after anti-PD-1 treatment. These receptors were collected from a human donor with basal cell carcinoma.

This clone was seen only a few times. This chain joins TRBV24-1 and TRBJ2-2, with TRBD1 identical over 8 bases. With 4 bases clipped from V and 7 bases from J, the junction kept 4 bases outside the gene matches. The CDR3 sequence is 14 residues long. Germline V gene data show CDR1 as KGHDR and CDR2 as SFDVKD. The CDR3 DNA reads as TGTGCCACCAGTGAGTGGGACAGGTACGGGGAGCTGTTTTTT. Translated: CATSEWDRYGELFF.

The chain employs TRBV11-3 and TRBJ2-1; D gene uncertain. In germline, CDR1 is SGHNT, CDR2 YENEEA. Trimming took 5 bases from V and 2 from J, leaving 7 bases between them. The CDR3 is made up of 13 amino acids. CDR3 protein: CASSLPPYNEQFF. The CDR3 nucleotides read TGTGCCAGCAGCCTACCACCCTACAATGAGCAGTTCTTC.

This chain joins TRBV28 and TRBJ1-4; D gene ambiguous. V was pared by 8 bases and J by 4 bases, with 14 bases between. The CDR3 length is 14 residues. Germline CDR1 and CDR2: MDHEN and SYDVKM. CDR3 protein: CASWSTAHNEKLFF. CDR3 nucleotides: TGTGCCAGCTGGAGCACAGCTCATAATGAAAAACTGTTTTTT.

The chain joins TRBV2 to TRBJ1-6; TRBD1 might be the D (5 bases). Trimming took off 5 bases at V and 9 bases at J, with 17 bases between the two ends. CDR3 length: 15 residues. Germline V gene lookup returns CDR1 SNHLY and CDR2 FYNNEI. DNA of the CDR3: TGTGCCAGCAGTCTGGGACTTCTATTTGGTTCACCCCTCCACTTT. This gives the protein CASSLGLLFGSPLHF.

The chain has TRBV6-1 and TRBJ1-3; D perhaps matches TRBD1 (5 bases). The germline V and J ends were trimmed by 1 base and 4 bases, with 11 bases remaining between them. Germline V gene data show CDR1 as MNHNS and CDR2 as SASEGT. This CDR3 contains 15 residues. CDR3 region: CASSEGGAGGNTIYF. The CDR3 DNA is TGTGCCAGCAGTGAAGGAGGGGCAGGAGGAAACACCATATATTTT.

The chain couples TRBV7-8 to TRBJ2-1; 9 bases map to TRBD2. The V gene end was trimmed by 5 bases and the J gene end by 5 bases; junction bases not matched to a gene: 1. CDR1 is SGHVS, CDR2 FQNEAQ, per germline. The CDR3 length is 13 residues. The DNA for the CDR3 is TGTGCCAGCAGCCGGACTAGCGACAATGAGCAGTTCTTC. As protein: CASSRTSDNEQFF. Looking up the rest from reference TRBV7-8 and TRBJ2-1 gives the full variable domain: GAGVSQSPRYKVAKRGQDVALRCDPISGHVSLFWYQQALGQGPEFLTYFQNEAQLDKSGLPSDRFFAERPEGSVSTLKIQRTQQEDSAVYLCASSRTSDNEQFFGPGTRLTVL.

This rearrangement joins TRBV5-6 to TRBJ2-1, with a tentative D call TRBD1 (5 bases). This CDR3 has 11 residues. The V end lost 4 bases, the J end lost 14 bases, and 13 bases lay between the germline ends. The V gene's germline CDR1 is SGHDT and CDR2 YYEEEE. CDR3 sequence reads: CASSRGQGEFF. CDR3 bases: TGTGCCAGCAGCAGGGGCCAAGGGGAGTTCTTC.

The chain is built from TRBV7-6 and TRBJ2-2; TRBD2 matches 9 bases. Germline-derived CDR1 and CDR2 are SGHVS and FNYEAQ. The CDR3 extends over 15 amino acids. Trimming removed 4 bases from V and 4 bases from J; junction bases left unmatched: 4. The CDR3 protein is CASSSSGVFTGELFF. The CDR3 nucleotides are TGTGCCAGCAGCTCTAGCGGGGTTTTCACCGGGGAGCTGTTTTTT.

The rearrangement joins TRBV24-1 to TRBJ2-2; D gene uncertain. Germline values: CDR1 KGHDR, CDR2 SFDVKD. The CDR3 spans 14 residues. V gave up 4 bases and J gave up 5 bases, with 10 bases separating them. CDR3 region: CATSDTLITGELFF. For the CDR3, the DNA is TGTGCCACCAGTGACACACTTATTACCGGGGAGCTGTTTTTT.

This clone was seen only a few times. This chain links TRBV5-1 with TRBJ1-2; D perhaps matches TRBD1 (6 bases). The CDR3 spans 14 residues. V lost 3 bases to trimming and J lost 6 bases, with 15 bases between them. Germline V gene data show CDR1 as SGHRS and CDR2 as YFSETQ. As DNA, the CDR3 is TGCGCCAGCAGCTCCGGGACACGGGGAGATGGCTACACCTTC. Translation gives CASSSGTRGDGYTF.